This TCR beta chain was retrieved from a study of blood T cell repertoires in COVID-19 (dated by TCRdb to the early 2020s). General notes on the study: Collaborator samples came from the United States, Italy and Spain and covered acute and convalescent phases of COVID-19. The prospective study material was composed of cDNA or gDNA derived from T cells, B-cell-depleted T cells, or PBMCs. The repertoires were released in a freely available public database intended as a resource for research on the immune response to SARS-CoV-2. Sample metadata almost always included a de-identified subject ID, COVID-19 status, age in years and sex. Where HLA class I and class II types were available, the types were taken from metadata supplied by the sample provider, not from assay-based typing. Samples were obtained from the ongoing ImmuneRACE study (first 160 participants) and from 1,200 or so subjects provided by 6 global collaborators. The dataset comprised deeply sampled blood TCRbeta repertoires from subjects exposed to, actively infected with, or recovered from COVID-19. The paper as a whole reports these results and caveats: The amount of clinical and demographic metadata varied by source and participant and was provided uncurated.

This clone showed up just once. No cognate antigen has been identified for it. There are no base qualities to consult, and no much larger clone falls within one base. Spanning cysteine to phenylalanine, the CDR3 consists of 11 amino acids. This entry keeps only the CDR3 DNA: 33 bases, framed from base 1. V is cut by 3 bases and J by 10 bases, and the space between the germline ends is 9 bases. The collaborating institutions used their own protocols to collect whole blood in K2EDTA tubes. For TCRbeta analysis, collaborator samples were shipped as frozen whole blood, as isolated PBMCs, or as DNA extracted from either sample type. The immunoSEQ Assay, a bias-controlled multiplex PCR, was used to amplify TCRbeta CDR3 regions from genomic DNA. Per the original workflow: Nucleated cell counts per sample were estimated from amplification of reference gene primers within the assay. To quantify the absolute abundance of each unique TCRbeta CDR3 rearrangement, sequence reads were collapsed and filtered. For each sample, productive Simpson clonality was calculated as the square root of Simpson's diversity index across productive rearrangements. The source is immuneACCESS, and TCRdb retained only in-frame sequences with V and J called. Part of the clones is not carried over; for the studies checked, unresolved V genes explain less than half of this, and the remainder is unexplained. Clone size and V and J calls were adopted from that table, with D and trimming inferred from the DNA. This sample is represented by roughly 45,000 clones; roughly 80% of them were singletons. Under 30% of the sample is in the top ten clones.

The receptor comes from a woman in her sixties or seventies with acute or convalescent COVID-19. Sample: peripheral blood. Rearrangement joined TRBV12-3 or TRBV12-4 to TRBJ1-1; no confident D gene assignment can be made. The bases are TGTGCCAGCAGTTTGTTAGAGATAGCTTTCTTT. This gives the protein CASSLLEIAFF.